The rows below give T cell receptor beta chains drawn from one sample of a study of type 1 and type 2 diabetes patients. TCRdb re-analysed the multiplex PCR reads in MiXCR, keeping a single row per CDR3 protein. The sample records 250,000 to 300,000 distinct CDR3 sequences, 47% being singletons. Sequencing input: peripheral blood mononuclear cells (PBMCs). Source of these receptors: a man between 18 and 29 years old with type 2 diabetes. The CDR3 runs from the conserved cysteine through the conserved F or W. Fields, in order: V gene, clone size, D gene, J gene, CDR3 DNA, CDR3 protein. A D gene is named only where the DNA matches it firmly. A row's size may be missing; if present it is once, few, many or a size class.

v_gene: TRBV7-2
abundance: NA
d_gene: NA
j_gene: TRBJ2-3
CDR3nt: TGTGCCAGCAGCTTAGTACCTAGTGCTAGCACAGATACGCAGTATTTT
CDR3aa: CASSLVPSASTDTQYF

v_gene: TRBV7-2
abundance: NA
d_gene: NA
j_gene: TRBJ2-7
CDR3nt: TGTGCCAGCAGCTTCGAACCGAGCTCCTACGAGCAGTACTTC
CDR3aa: CASSFEPSSYEQYF

v_gene: TRBV6-5
abundance: NA
d_gene: TRBD1
j_gene: TRBJ2-7
CDR3nt: TGTGCCAGCAGTCGCCGGACAGGGGAAATAGCCTACGAGCAGTACTTC
CDR3aa: CASSRRTGEIAYEQYF

v_gene: TRBV19
abundance: few
d_gene: TRBD2
j_gene: TRBJ2-5
CDR3nt: TGTGCCAGTACGGGAGGGTTGGGCGAGACCCAGTACTTC
CDR3aa: CASTGGLGETQYF

v_gene: TRBV2
abundance: few
d_gene: TRBD1
j_gene: TRBJ2-3
CDR3nt: TGTGCCAGCAGCTCAGGGGGCGAGGCAGATACGCAGTATTTT
CDR3aa: CASSSGGEADTQYF

v_gene: TRBV15
abundance: NA
d_gene: NA
j_gene: TRBJ1-5
CDR3nt: TGTGCCACCAGCAGAGCCAATCAGCCCCAGCATTTT
CDR3aa: CATSRANQPQHF

v_gene: TRBV28
abundance: NA
d_gene: NA
j_gene: TRBJ2-7
CDR3nt: TGTGCCAGCGGGGGAAGGTGGCAGTACTTC
CDR3aa: CASGGRWQYF

v_gene: TRBV15
abundance: few
d_gene: TRBD2
j_gene: TRBJ2-7
CDR3nt: TGTGCCACCAGCAGAGAAACTAGCGGGAGCAAGGTCGAGCAGTACTTC
CDR3aa: CATSRETSGSKVEQYF

v_gene: TRBV7-8
abundance: NA
d_gene: NA
j_gene: TRBJ2-1
CDR3nt: TGTGCCAGCAGCTCCTTTCAGGGGTGGCCCTACAATGAGCAGTTCTTC
CDR3aa: CASSSFQGWPYNEQFF

v_gene: TRBV12-3/TRBV12-4
abundance: few
d_gene: NA
j_gene: TRBJ2-7
CDR3nt: TGTGCCAGCAGTTCCTCCGGGCTTACCTACGAGCAGTACTTC
CDR3aa: CASSSSGLTYEQYF

v_gene: TRBV4-2
abundance: NA
d_gene: NA
j_gene: TRBJ1-1
CDR3nt: TGTGCCAGCAGCCAAGGATCGCACACTGAAGCTTTCTTT
CDR3aa: CASSQGSHTEAFF

v_gene: TRBV6-6
abundance: many
d_gene: NA
j_gene: TRBJ1-1
CDR3nt: TGTGCCAGCAGTTACAGCCCTAGCACTGAAGCTTTCTTT
CDR3aa: CASSYSPSTEAFF

v_gene: TRBV12-3/TRBV12-4
abundance: NA
d_gene: NA
j_gene: TRBJ1-1
CDR3nt: TGTGCCAGCGGAGAAAGGGACACTGAAGCTTTCTTT
CDR3aa: CASGERDTEAFF

v_gene: TRBV14
abundance: few
d_gene: NA
j_gene: TRBJ2-3
CDR3nt: TGTGCCAGCAGCCTGGACAGAAACACAGATACGCAGTATTTT
CDR3aa: CASSLDRNTDTQYF

v_gene: TRBV9
abundance: NA
d_gene: NA
j_gene: TRBJ2-1
CDR3nt: TGTGCCAGCAGCGTAGGAGGGGTCTGGGGCAATGAGCAGTTCTTC
CDR3aa: CASSVGGVWGNEQFF

v_gene: TRBV19
abundance: NA
d_gene: NA
j_gene: TRBJ1-5
CDR3nt: TGTGCCAGTAGTACCCTAGGGGGGAATCAGCCCCAGCATTTT
CDR3aa: CASSTLGGNQPQHF

v_gene: TRBV28
abundance: many
d_gene: NA
j_gene: TRBJ2-5
CDR3nt: TGTGCCAGCAGCCAAGAGACCCAGTACTTC
CDR3aa: CASSQETQYF

v_gene: TRBV10-3
abundance: NA
d_gene: TRBD2
j_gene: TRBJ2-3
CDR3nt: TGTGCCATCAGCCTCCAGACTAGCGGGAGCACAGATACGCAGTATTTT
CDR3aa: CAISLQTSGSTDTQYF